This T cell receptor (beta chain) is drawn from a study of human CD8 memory T cell subsets (TCRdb year 2020). Context from the whole study: The clonal relationships among stem-like (TSTEM), progenitor exhausted-like (TPEX) and effector memory CD8+ T cell subsets were assessed by comparing the TCRbeta repertoires of these subsets. Several donors each provided TSTEM, TPEX and effector memory subsets, from which TCRbeta repertoires were obtained. On the study overall, not on this receptor specifically: Based on Chao1 estimates, TSTEM subsets appeared to have greater repertoire diversity than TPEX subsets, which may reflect a broader range of specificities. Sequencing was limited to TCRbeta chains, and the repertoire comparisons were based on roughly 6 donors analyzed with paired t-tests and Bonferroni correction. Normalized Shannon-Wiener diversity was similarly high in TSTEM and TPEX subsets, while effector memory subsets were less diverse by comparison. Clonotypes were shared with effector memory cells by both stem-like subsets, but only minimal overlap was found between TSTEM and TPEX repertoires, suggesting distinct antigen spectra.

Sequencing relied on a NextSeq 550. A Human TCR Profiling Kit was used to prepare UMI-labeled 5' RACE TCRbeta libraries. Every TCRbeta library was prepared in parallel with an identical number of PCR cycles. On the authors' methods: The number of functional CDR3beta clonotypes in each TCRbeta library ranged from roughly 3,000 to 20,000. MIGEC 1.2.9 was used for UMI extraction and consensus assembly, with at least three reads per UMI being required. MiXCR 3.0.3 was used to extract the in-frame CDR3beta repertoires. Each sample was downsampled to 42,000 randomly selected UMIs before diversity metrics were computed in VDJtools 1.2.1. For each sample pair, the repertoire overlap metrics D, R and F2 were calculated in VDJtools using the top 3,000 clones. Once TCRdb had reprocessed the reads, it stored one entry per CDR3 protein sequence and supplied no DNA. TCRdb, rather than the study authors, made the V and J calls. Per the sample table, the count is fewer than 6,500 distinct CDR3 sequences. About 40% of the sample is taken by the ten largest.

Density gradient separation was used to isolate peripheral blood mononuclear cells from healthy donor buffy coats. Negative magnetic separation using EasySep or MojoSort CD8+ T cell isolation kits was how the study enriched total CD8+ T cells. For each subset, total RNA was extracted using an RNeasy Mini Kit from duplicate vials of some 150,000 sorted CD8+ T cells. The PBMCs were used fresh or after being cryopreserved in fetal bovine serum with around 10% DMSO. Fluorescence-activated cell sorting on a FACSAria III was used to sort CD8+ T cell subsets to purity. From the cysteine up to the phenylalanine, the CDR3 has a length of 14 residues. No DNA is given. CDR1 and CDR2 were assigned from the germline V gene (reference sequence) as LNHDA and SQIVND. As concerns this clonotype: Its recognized antigen is unknown.

Specimen: CD8+ effector memory T cells (TEM) sorted from PBMCs. This specimen's cell subset or site label, per the study, means: effector memory CD8 T cells, CCR7- CD45RO+ CD95+. This receptor was identified in a human donor in good health. The rearranged chain carries TRBV19 and TRBJ2-7. The CDR3 sequence is CASSKLREPYEQYF.